This TCR beta chain was sequenced during a study of brain T cells in children with intractable seizures. Deletions cut 0 bases from V and 3 bases from J, with 7 bases between. The CDR3 is 13 amino acids. Per germline, CDR1 SGHKS and CDR2 YYEKEE (reference sequence). Remarks on this clone: Its target is not known.

TCRdb keeps only in-frame clones here, not all; method: immunoSEQ multiplex PCR. Among about 320,000 clones, roughly 93% were seen once, and the ten largest hold 4.5% to 7%. Stated time point: blood from clinic visit 5 months post-surgery; TSC patient then seizure free. Overall study results and limits: Absence of clones before surgery may stem from lower sequencing depth.

Sequencing was performed on peripheral blood, taken about 5 months after surgery. The sequence derives from a boy under three years old with tuberous sclerosis and intractable seizures. The chain links TRBV5-5 to TRBJ2-7, with no clear D. The CDR3 DNA reads as TGTGCCAGCAGCTTGGCGGTGGGCTACGAGCAGTACTTC. This translates into CASSLAVGYEQYF.